This TCR beta chain was recovered during a study of cytomegalovirus exposure and HLA in healthy donors. Overall study: Around 85 million unique TCRs from HLA-typed donors were held in an early data release.

A multiplex PCR was run with 60 Vbeta primers and 13 Jbeta primers. Sequencing used immunoSEQ multiplex PCR; TCRdb keeps in-frame clones, though not all of them. In the table there are approximately 170,000 clones, roughly 83% of which are singletons. Overall study results and limits: Most subjects had HLA-A and HLA-B alleles reportedly predicted accurately by TCR beta sequences.

V trimming: 4 bases; J trimming: 7 bases; junction bases outside the gene matches: 5. CDR1 is SGHTA, CDR2 FQGNSA, per germline. This CDR3 has 14 amino acids. As regards this clone: The antigen is unknown.

The TCR originated in a boy between 2 and 10 years old in good health and CMV-seronegative. The sequenced sample consisted of PBMCs. V and J are TRBV7-2 and TRBJ1-3; 9 bases agree with TRBD1. The CDR3 nucleotides are TGTGCCAGCAGCTCGGACAGGGGTCGGAACACCATATATTTT. It is translated as CASSSDRGRNTIYF.